This is a list of T cell receptor beta chains from one sample in a study of blood T cell repertoires in COVID-19. TCRdb's copy holds only in-frame clones and misses some; the assay was immunoSEQ multiplex PCR. The sample records 80,000 to 100,000 clones, more than 60% being singletons. Material for sequencing was peripheral blood. The receptors here all came from a man aged 65 to 79 with acute or convalescent COVID-19. Both conserved end residues are part of each CDR3. The order of the fields is clone size, J gene, V gene, D gene, CDR3 protein, CDR3 DNA. A D gene is named only where the DNA matches it firmly. Some rows have no size entry. The others give once, few or many, or a class for an expanded clone.

. | TRBJ1-2 | TRBV13 | TRBD1 | CASSPPAGGHGYTF | TGTGCCAGCAGCCCACCCGCAGGGGGCCATGGCTACACCTTC
. | TRBJ1-3 | TRBV2 | . | CASTRQGDTGNTIYF | TGTGCCAGCACCCGGCAAGGGGACACTGGAAACACCATATATTTT
few | TRBJ2-1 | TRBV6-2/TRBV6-3 | . | CASSYQGPYNEQFF | TGTGCCAGCAGTTACCAGGGTCCCTACAATGAGCAGTTCTTC
few | TRBJ1-3 | TRBV9 | . | CASTSTAVSGNTIYF | TGTGCCAGCACCTCGACTGCCGTCTCTGGAAACACCATATATTTT
. | TRBJ1-6 | TRBV5-1 | . | CASSLQTDNSPLHF | TGCGCCAGCAGCTTGCAGACAGATAATTCACCCCTCCACTTT
few | TRBJ2-2 | TRBV24-1 | TRBD1 | CATSDAGTGTTGELFF | TGTGCCACCAGTGACGCCGGGACAGGGACCACCGGGGAGCTGTTTTTT
. | TRBJ2-5 | TRBV9 | TRBD2 | CASSVNLGGAQETQYF | TGTGCCAGCAGCGTAAATCTGGGAGGGGCACAAGAGACCCAGTACTTC
. | TRBJ2-5 | TRBV5-1 | . | CASSLTVNQETQYF | TGCGCCAGCAGCCTGACAGTGAACCAAGAGACCCAGTACTTC
. | TRBJ2-7 | TRBV6-6 | . | CASSYLAEVPYEQYF | TGTGCCAGCAGTTACTTGGCGGAGGTCCCCTACGAGCAGTACTTC
. | TRBJ1-1 | TRBV28 | . | CASSLSRWRQLNTEAFF | TGTGCCAGCAGTTTATCTCGTTGGAGACAGCTGAACACTGAAGCTTTCTTT
. | TRBJ2-5 | TRBV19 | TRBD2 | CASSIRGTSGSQKTQYF | TGTGCCAGTAGTATCCGGGGAACTAGCGGGAGTCAGAAGACCCAGTACTTC
. | TRBJ2-1 | TRBV5-1 | . | CASSSIPGDNEQFF | TGCGCCAGCAGCTCGATACCCGGGGACAATGAGCAGTTCTTC
once | TRBJ2-1 | TRBV11-2 | TRBD2 | CASSLGGSGSSLNEQFF | TGTGCCAGCAGCCTCGGGGGAAGCGGGAGTTCCCTGAATGAGCAGTTCTTC
once | TRBJ2-5 | TRBV6-2/TRBV6-3 | . | CASSYRFLTAAAETQYF | TGTGCCAGCAGTTACCGCTTCCTAACGGCAGCGGCGGAGACCCAGTACTTC
. | TRBJ1-1 | TRBV7-6 | . | CASSFEGRGTTEAFF | TGTGCCAGCAGCTTCGAAGGCAGGGGTACCACTGAAGCTTTCTTT
. | TRBJ1-1 | TRBV28 | . | CASPKRLGSTEAFF | TGTGCCAGCCCCAAGCGTCTCGGGAGCACTGAAGCTTTCTTT
once | TRBJ2-3 | TRBV28 | . | CASSSRGGPDTQYF | TGTGCCAGCAGTTCCCGGGGAGGCCCAGATACGCAGTATTTT
. | TRBJ1-3 | TRBV12-3/TRBV12-4 | . | CASSVDSGNTIYF | TGTGCCAGCAGCGTGGACAGTGGAAACACCATATATTTT
. | TRBJ2-3 | TRBV7-2 | . | CASSLVSDTQYF | TGTGCCAGCAGCTTAGTATCAGATACGCAGTATTTT
. | TRBJ2-3 | TRBV9 | . | CASSGRSSTDTQYF | TGTGCCAGCAGTGGGAGGTCTAGCACAGATACGCAGTATTTT
. | TRBJ1-1 | TRBV11-3 | . | CASSLVGGTEAFF | TGTGCCAGCAGCTTAGTGGGGGGCACTGAAGCTTTCTTT
. | TRBJ2-1 | TRBV7-8 | . | CASSTGRVSYNEQFF | TGTGCCAGCAGTACAGGACGGGTTTCCTACAATGAGCAGTTCTTC
. | TRBJ2-5 | TRBV10-3 | . | CAISESGQKETQYF | TGTGCCATCAGTGAGTCGGGGCAGAAAGAGACCCAGTACTTC
. | TRBJ1-6 | TRBV7-8 | TRBD1 | CASSPRDRDNSPLHF | TGTGCCAGCAGCCCTCGGGACAGGGATAATTCACCCCTCCACTTT
. | TRBJ2-2 | TRBV27 | . | CASSNFPGFDTGELFF | TGTGCCAGCAGCAACTTCCCAGGGTTTGACACCGGGGAGCTGTTTTTT
few | TRBJ2-2 | TRBV28 | TRBD2 | CASTLLAGGGTGELFF | TGTGCCAGCACCCTACTAGCGGGAGGGGGAACCGGGGAGCTGTTTTTT
once | TRBJ1-1 | TRBV5-1 | . | CASSLGVNTEAFF | TGCGCCAGCAGCTTGGGCGTGAACACTGAAGCTTTCTTT
. | TRBJ1-2 | TRBV19 | TRBD1 | CASSDRGPGYGYTF | TGTGCCAGTAGTGACAGGGGGCCAGGCTATGGCTACACCTTC
. | TRBJ2-3 | TRBV7-6 | TRBD2 | CASSTRLAGSTDTQYF | TGTGCCAGCAGCACGCGACTAGCGGGGTCCACAGATACGCAGTATTTT
. | TRBJ1-1 | TRBV7-6 | TRBD1 | CASSLGTGEAFF | TGTGCCAGCAGCTTAGGGACAGGGGAGGCTTTCTTT
. | TRBJ1-4 | TRBV5-1 | TRBD1 | CASTRTGANEKLFF | TGCGCCAGCACCAGGACAGGGGCTAATGAAAAACTGTTTTTT
. | TRBJ1-1 | TRBV5-1 | . | CASSVSGNTEAFF | TGCGCCAGCAGCGTTTCAGGGAACACTGAAGCTTTCTTT
. | TRBJ2-5 | TRBV28 | TRBD2 | CASSLTATSGRGGQETQYF | TGTGCCAGCAGTCTAACGGCGACTAGCGGGAGAGGGGGACAAGAGACCCAGTACTTC
. | TRBJ2-3 | TRBV9 | TRBD2 | CASSVVSGGSTDTQYF | TGTGCCAGCAGCGTCGTAAGCGGGGGTAGCACAGATACGCAGTATTTT
few | TRBJ1-5 | TRBV2 | . | CASRDSPFLSNQPQHF | TGTGCCAGCAGGGACAGCCCGTTCTTGAGCAATCAGCCCCAGCATTTT
. | TRBJ1-5 | TRBV6-5 | . | CASSSRQTSNQPQHF | TGTGCCAGCAGTTCGAGACAGACCAGCAATCAGCCCCAGCATTTT
. | TRBJ1-2 | TRBV20-1 | . | CSAQAGNKGTF | TGCAGTGCTCAAGCCGGGAATAAAGGCACCTTC
. | TRBJ2-4 | TRBV2 | . | CASSERGGEAKNIQYF | TGTGCCAGCAGTGAACGAGGGGGGGAGGCCAAAAACATTCAGTACTTC
. | TRBJ2-7 | TRBV3-1/TRBV3-2 | . | CASSQAGVEQYF | TGTGCCAGCAGTCAAGCCGGGGTCGAGCAGTACTTC
once | TRBJ1-5 | TRBV4-3 | . | CASSQVTANQPQHF | TGCGCCAGCAGCCAAGTGACAGCCAATCAGCCCCAGCATTTT
once | TRBJ2-7 | TRBV15 | . | CATSRLGGEGSYEQYF | TGTGCCACCAGCAGATTGGGGGGAGAGGGTTCCTACGAGCAGTACTTC
. | TRBJ1-4 | TRBV28 | . | CASTFSGAHEKLFF | TGTGCCAGCACCTTTTCAGGGGCTCATGAAAAACTGTTTTTT
. | TRBJ2-7 | TRBV27 | TRBD2 | CASSSSPGLAGVYHEQYF | TGTGCCAGCAGTTCATCTCCGGGACTAGCGGGAGTCTACCACGAGCAGTACTTC
. | TRBJ1-4 | TRBV27 | TRBD1 | CASSFQGANEKLFF | TGTGCCAGCAGTTTCCAGGGGGCGAATGAAAAACTGTTTTTT
few | TRBJ1-2 | TRBV5-1 | . | CASSLRTEGNYGYTF | TGCGCCAGCAGCTTGAGGACGGAGGGTAACTATGGCTACACCTTC
once | TRBJ1-4 | TRBV7-2 | . | CASSLGDTYNEKLFF | TGTGCCAGCAGCTTGGGGGACACCTATAATGAAAAACTGTTTTTT